The sequence of this TCR beta chain was determined in a study of vaccination and CD4 T cells after COVID-19. Across the study: The convalescent population consisted of six males and four females, two of whom were of Hispanic ethnicity.

Treatment meaning: approximately nine-day PBMC culture with coronavirus spike peptide pools or control peptides (ViraFEST assay). Expansion of antigen-specific T cells with peptide pools by ViraFEST preceded sequencing of TCRs. Regarding the study as a whole: For SARS-CoV-2-reactive clonotypes, the median went from approximately 21 to 38, a nonsignificant increase.

In the case of this clonotype: Its antigen is unknown.

Oncomine TCR Beta short-read sequencing was applied to DNA from cultured CD4+ T cells. One entry per CDR3 protein, called by TCRdb with MiXCR from the PCR reads. The repertoire consists of about 20,000 distinct CDR3 sequences, with roughly three fifths occurring once and the leading ten covering 8.5% to 10%. CDR1 is MNHNS and CDR2 is SASEGT in the germline V gene. The length of the CDR3 is 15 residues. The V end was cut by 3 bases, the J end by 0 bases, with 9 bases between. Sequencing used CD4+ T cells from blood, cultured in vitro, obtained after SARS-CoV-2 vaccination. This chain joins TRBV6-1 and TRBJ1-5; possibly TRBD1 for D (5 bases). This receptor was identified in a human donor who had recovered from COVID-19. CDR3 residues: CASSDQGHSNQPQHF. DNA for the CDR3: TGTGCCAGCAGTGACCAGGGCCATAGCAATCAGCCCCAGCATTTT.